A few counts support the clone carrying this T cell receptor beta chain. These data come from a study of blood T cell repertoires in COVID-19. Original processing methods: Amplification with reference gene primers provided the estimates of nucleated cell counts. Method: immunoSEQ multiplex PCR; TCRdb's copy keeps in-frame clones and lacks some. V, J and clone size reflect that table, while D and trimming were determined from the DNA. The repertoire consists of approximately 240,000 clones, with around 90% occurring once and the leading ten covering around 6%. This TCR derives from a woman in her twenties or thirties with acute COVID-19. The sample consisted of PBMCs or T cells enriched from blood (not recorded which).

CDR3 sequence reads: CASSPPDRENEQFF. The CDR3 nucleotides read TGTGCCAGCTCACCACCGGACAGGGAGAATGAGCAGTTCTTC. The V and J genes are TRBV18 and TRBJ2-1; 8 bases fit TRBD1. Losses at the gene ends were 0 bases for V and 7 bases for J; bases not matched to a gene: 2. The CDR3 covers 14 residues. Germline V gene data show CDR1 as KGHSH and CDR2 as LQKENI. Supplemented by reference TRBV18 and TRBJ2-1, the full variable domain reads NAGVMQNPRHLVRRRGQEARLRCSPMKGHSHVYWYRQLPEEGLKFMVYLQKENIIDESGMPKERFSAEFPKEGPSILRIQQVVRGDSAAYFCASSPPDRENEQFFGPGTRLTVL.